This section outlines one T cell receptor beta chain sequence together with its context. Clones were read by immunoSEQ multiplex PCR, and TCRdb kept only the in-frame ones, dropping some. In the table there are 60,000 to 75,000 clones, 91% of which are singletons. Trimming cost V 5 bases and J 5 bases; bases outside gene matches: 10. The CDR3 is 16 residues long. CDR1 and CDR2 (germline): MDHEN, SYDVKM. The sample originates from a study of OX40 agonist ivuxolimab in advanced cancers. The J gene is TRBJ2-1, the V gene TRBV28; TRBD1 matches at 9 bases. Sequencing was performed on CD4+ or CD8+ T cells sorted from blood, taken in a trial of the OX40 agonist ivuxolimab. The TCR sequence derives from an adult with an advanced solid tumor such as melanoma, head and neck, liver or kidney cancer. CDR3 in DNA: TGTGCCAGCAGTCCCTCCGGGACAGGGTTAAACAATGAGCAGTTCTTC. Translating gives CASSPSGTGLNNEQFF. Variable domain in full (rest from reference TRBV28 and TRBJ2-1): DVKVTQSSRYLVKRTGEKVFLECVQDMDHENMFWYRQDPGLGLRLIYFSYDVKMKEKGDIPEGYSVSREKKERFSLILESASTNQTSMYLCASSPSGTGLNNEQFFGPGTRLTVL.